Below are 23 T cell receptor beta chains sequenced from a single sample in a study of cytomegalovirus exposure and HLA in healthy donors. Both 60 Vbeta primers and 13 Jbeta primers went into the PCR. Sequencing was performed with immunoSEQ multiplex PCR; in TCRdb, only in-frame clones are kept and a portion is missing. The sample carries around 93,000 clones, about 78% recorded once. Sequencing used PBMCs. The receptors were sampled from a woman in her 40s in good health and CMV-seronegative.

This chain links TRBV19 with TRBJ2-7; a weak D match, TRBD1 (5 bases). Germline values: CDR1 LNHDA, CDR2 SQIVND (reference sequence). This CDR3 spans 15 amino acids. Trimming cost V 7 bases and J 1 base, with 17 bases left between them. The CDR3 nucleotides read TGTGCCAGTACCCTTGCGTGGGGCGCTTCCTACGAGCAGTACTTC. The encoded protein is CASTLAWGASYEQYF.

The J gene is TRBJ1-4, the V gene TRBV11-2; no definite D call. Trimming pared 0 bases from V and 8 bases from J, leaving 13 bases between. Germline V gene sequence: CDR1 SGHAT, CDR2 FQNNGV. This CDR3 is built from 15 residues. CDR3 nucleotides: TGTGCCAGCAGCTTAGATCTGGTTTCCGGGGAAAAACTGTTTTTT. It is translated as CASSLDLVSGEKLFF.

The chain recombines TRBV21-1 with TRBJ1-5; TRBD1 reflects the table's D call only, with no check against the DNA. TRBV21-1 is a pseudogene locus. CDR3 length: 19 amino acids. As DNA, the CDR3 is TGTGCCAGCAGCAAATCGGACAGGGGGCGAACTAATAGCAATCAGCCCCAGCATTTT. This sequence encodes CASSKSDRGRTNSNQPQHF.

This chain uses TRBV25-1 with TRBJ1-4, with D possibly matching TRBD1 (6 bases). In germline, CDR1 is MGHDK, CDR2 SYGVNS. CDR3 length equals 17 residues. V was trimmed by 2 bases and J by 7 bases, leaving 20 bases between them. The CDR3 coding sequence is TGTGCCAGCAGTGAAGTCACAGGGTTACGAAAGGGTGAAAAACTGTTTTTT. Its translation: CASSEVTGLRKGEKLFF.

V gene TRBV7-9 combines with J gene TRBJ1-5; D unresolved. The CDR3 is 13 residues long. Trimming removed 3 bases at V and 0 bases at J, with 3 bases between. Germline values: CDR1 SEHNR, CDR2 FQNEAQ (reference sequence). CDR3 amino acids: CASSLSSNQPQHF. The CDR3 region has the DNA TGTGCCAGCAGCTTGAGTAGCAATCAGCCCCAGCATTTT.

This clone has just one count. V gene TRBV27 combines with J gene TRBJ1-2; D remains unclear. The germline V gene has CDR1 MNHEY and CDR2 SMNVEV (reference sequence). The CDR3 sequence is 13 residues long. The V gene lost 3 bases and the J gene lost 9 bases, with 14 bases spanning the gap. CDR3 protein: CASSFHSGCSYTF. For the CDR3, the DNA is TGTGCCAGCAGTTTCCACTCGGGGTGTAGCTACACCTTC.

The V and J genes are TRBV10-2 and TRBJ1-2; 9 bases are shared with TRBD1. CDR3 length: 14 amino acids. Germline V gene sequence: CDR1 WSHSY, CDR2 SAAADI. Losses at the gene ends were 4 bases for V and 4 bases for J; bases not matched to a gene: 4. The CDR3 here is CASSANRGLYGYTF. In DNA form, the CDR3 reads TGCGCCAGCAGTGCTAACAGGGGGCTCTATGGCTACACCTTC.

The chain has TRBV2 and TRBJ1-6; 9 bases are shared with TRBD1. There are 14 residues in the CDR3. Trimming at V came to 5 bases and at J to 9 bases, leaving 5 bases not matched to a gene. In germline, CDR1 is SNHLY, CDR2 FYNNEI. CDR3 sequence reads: CASSQGQGGSPLHF. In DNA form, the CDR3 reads TGTGCCAGCAGTCAGGGACAGGGCGGTTCACCCCTCCACTTT.

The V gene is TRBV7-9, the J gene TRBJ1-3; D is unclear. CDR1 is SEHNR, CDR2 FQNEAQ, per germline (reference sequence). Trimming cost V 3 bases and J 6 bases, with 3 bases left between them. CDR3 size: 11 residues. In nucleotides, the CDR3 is TGTGCCAGCAGCTTCAAAAACACCATATATTTT. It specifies CASSFKNTIYF.

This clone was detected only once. CDR3 loop: CSGRLAGNYEQYF. In DNA form, the CDR3 reads TGCAGCGGGAGACTAGCGGGAAACTACGAGCAGTACTTC. The chain employs TRBV29-1 and TRBJ2-7; 11 positions match TRBD2. V lost 7 bases, J lost 3 bases, and 5 bases stayed unmatched. Germline assignment: CDR1 SQVTM and CDR2 ANQGSEA. The CDR3 spans 13 residues.

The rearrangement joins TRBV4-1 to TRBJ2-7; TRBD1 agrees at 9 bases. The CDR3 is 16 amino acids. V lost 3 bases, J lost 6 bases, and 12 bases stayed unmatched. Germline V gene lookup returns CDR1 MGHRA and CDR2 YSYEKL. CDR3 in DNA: TGCGCCAGCAGCCAGGCGAACAGGGGGCGAAACGGCGAGCAGTACTTC. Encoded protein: CASSQANRGRNGEQYF.

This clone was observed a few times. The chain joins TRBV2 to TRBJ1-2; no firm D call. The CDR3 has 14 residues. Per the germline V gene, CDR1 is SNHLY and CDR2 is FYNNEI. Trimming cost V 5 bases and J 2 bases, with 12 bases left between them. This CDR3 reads CASSSLRTNYGYTF. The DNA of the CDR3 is TGTGCCAGCAGTTCCCTCCGCACAAACTATGGCTACACCTTC. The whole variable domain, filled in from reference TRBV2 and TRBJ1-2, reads EPEVTQTPSHQVTQMGQEVILRCVPISNHLYFYWYRQILGQKVEFLVSFYNNEISEKSEIFDDQFSVERPDGSNFTLKIRSTKLEDSAMYFCASSSLRTNYGYTFGSGTRLTVV.

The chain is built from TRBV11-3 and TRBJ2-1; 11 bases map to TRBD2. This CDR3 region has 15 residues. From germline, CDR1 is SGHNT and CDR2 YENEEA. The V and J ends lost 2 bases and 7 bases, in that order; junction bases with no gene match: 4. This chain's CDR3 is CASSLRLAGNNEQFF. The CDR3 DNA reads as TGTGCCAGCAGCTTACGACTAGCGGGGAATAATGAGCAGTTCTTC. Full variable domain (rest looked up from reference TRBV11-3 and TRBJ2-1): EAGVVQSPRYKIIEKKQPVAFWCNPISGHNTLYWYLQNLGQGPELLIRYENEEAVDDSQLPKDRFSAERLKGVDSTLKIQPAELGDSAVYLCASSLRLAGNNEQFFGPGTRLTVL.

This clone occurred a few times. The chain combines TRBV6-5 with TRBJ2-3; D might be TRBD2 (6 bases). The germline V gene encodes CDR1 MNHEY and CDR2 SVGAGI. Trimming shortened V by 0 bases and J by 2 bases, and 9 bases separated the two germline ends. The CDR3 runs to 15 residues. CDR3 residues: CASSYSGTSTDTQYF. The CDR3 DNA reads TGTGCCAGCAGTTACTCGGGGACTTCCACAGATACGCAGTATTTT.

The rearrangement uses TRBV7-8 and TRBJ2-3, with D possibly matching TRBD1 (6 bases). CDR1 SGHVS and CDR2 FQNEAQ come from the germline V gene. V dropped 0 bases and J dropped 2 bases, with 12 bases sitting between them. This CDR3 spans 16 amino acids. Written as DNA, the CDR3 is TGTGCCAGCAGCTTAGCCGGACGGGACACCACAGATACGCAGTATTTT. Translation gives CASSLAGRDTTDTQYF.

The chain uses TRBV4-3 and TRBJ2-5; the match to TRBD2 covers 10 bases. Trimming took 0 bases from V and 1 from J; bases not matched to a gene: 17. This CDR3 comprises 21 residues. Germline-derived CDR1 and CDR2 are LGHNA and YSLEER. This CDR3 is CASSQDLVGLAGESGQETQYF. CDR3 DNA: TGCGCCAGCAGCCAAGATCTAGTGGGGCTAGCGGGAGAGTCGGGCCAAGAGACCCAGTACTTC.

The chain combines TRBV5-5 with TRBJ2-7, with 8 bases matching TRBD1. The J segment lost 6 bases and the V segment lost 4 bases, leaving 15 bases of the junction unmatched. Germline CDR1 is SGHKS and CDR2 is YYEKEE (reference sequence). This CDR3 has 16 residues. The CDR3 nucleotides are TGTGCCAGCAGCCCTAGGACAGGGTGGTTTTCCGGCGAGCAGTACTTC. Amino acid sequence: CASSPRTGWFSGEQYF.

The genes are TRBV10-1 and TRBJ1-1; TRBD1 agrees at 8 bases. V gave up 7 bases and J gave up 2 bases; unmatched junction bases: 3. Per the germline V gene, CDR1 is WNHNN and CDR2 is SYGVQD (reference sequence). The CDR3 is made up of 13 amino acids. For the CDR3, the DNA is TGCGCCAGCACAGGGGGCATAAACACTGAAGCTTTCTTT. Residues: CASTGGINTEAFF.

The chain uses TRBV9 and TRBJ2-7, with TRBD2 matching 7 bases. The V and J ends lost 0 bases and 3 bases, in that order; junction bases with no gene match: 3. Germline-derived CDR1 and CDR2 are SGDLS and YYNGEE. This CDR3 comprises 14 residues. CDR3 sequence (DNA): TGTGCCAGCAGCGTAGCCGGGACTAACTACGAGCAGTACTTC. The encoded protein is CASSVAGTNYEQYF. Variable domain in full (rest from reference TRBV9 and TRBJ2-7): DSGVTQTPKHLITATGQRVTLRCSPRSGDLSVYWYQQSLDQGLQFLIQYYNGEERAKGNILERFSAQQFPDLHSELNLSSLELGDSALYFCASSVAGTNYEQYFGPGTRLTVT.

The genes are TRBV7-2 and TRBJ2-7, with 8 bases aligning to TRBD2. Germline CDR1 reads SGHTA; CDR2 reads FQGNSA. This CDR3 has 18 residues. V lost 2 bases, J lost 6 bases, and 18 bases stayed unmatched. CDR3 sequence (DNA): TGTGCCAGCAGCTTAAGGGGGATGCGGGCGCCACGGGAGGGCGAGCAGTACTTC. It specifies CASSLRGMRAPREGEQYF.

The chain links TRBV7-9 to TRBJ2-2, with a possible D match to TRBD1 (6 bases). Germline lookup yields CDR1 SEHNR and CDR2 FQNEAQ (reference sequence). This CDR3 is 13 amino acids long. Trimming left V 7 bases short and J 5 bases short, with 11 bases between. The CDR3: CASNLGATGELFF. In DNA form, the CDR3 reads TGTGCCAGCAATTTGGGGGCAACCGGGGAGCTGTTTTTT.

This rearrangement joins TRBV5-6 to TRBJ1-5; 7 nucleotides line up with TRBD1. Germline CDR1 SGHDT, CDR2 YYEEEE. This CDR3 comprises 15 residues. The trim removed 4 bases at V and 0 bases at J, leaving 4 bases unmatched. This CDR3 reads CASSRQGNSNQPQHF. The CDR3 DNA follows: TGTGCCAGCAGCCGACAGGGTAATAGCAATCAGCCCCAGCATTTT.

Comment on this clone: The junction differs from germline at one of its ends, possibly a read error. The CDR3: CANSLLTGGGKLFF. In DNA form, the CDR3 reads TGTGCCAACAGTTTATTGACAGGGGGGGGAAAACTGTTTTTT. The gene calls are TRBV28 and TRBJ1-4, with 9 bases fitting TRBD1. CDR1 and CDR2 (germline): MDHEN, SYDVKM. This CDR3 is built from 14 residues.